The 22 T cell receptor beta chains in this list originate from one sample, sequenced in a study of blood T cell repertoires in COVID-19. Some clones are missing from TCRdb's copy, which holds only in-frame ones; the method was immunoSEQ multiplex PCR. This table holds about 40,000 clones, about 91% found once. The sample was peripheral blood. The receptors derive from a man aged 50-60 years with active COVID-19.

This clone appeared once. The V gene is TRBV5-1, the J gene TRBJ2-2; 9 nucleotides agree with TRBD2. Germline trimming cut 0 bases from V and 4 bases from J; bases unmatched to any gene: 1. This CDR3 is built from 15 residues. Germline CDR1 reads SGHRS; CDR2 reads YFSETQ. CDR3 sequence: CASSLALAGTGELFF. The CDR3, as DNA: TGCGCCAGCAGCTTGGCACTAGCGGGCACCGGGGAGCTGTTTTTT.

This chain joins TRBV30 and TRBJ2-1; 8 bases are a match to TRBD2. Per the germline V gene, CDR1 is GTSNPN and CDR2 is SVGIG (reference sequence). The CDR3 extends over 15 amino acids. Trimming cost V 0 bases and J 8 bases; bases outside gene matches: 9. The CDR3 region is CAWSVQAGAWDEQFF. The CDR3 nucleotides are TGTGCCTGGAGTGTACAAGCGGGAGCGTGGGATGAGCAGTTCTTC. Filled out from reference TRBV30 and TRBJ2-1, the complete variable domain reads SQTIHQWPATLVQPVGSPLSLECTVEGTSNPNLYWYRQAAGRGLQLLFYSVGIGQISSEVPQNLSASRPQDRQFILSSKKLLLSDSGFYLCAWSVQAGAWDEQFFGPGTRLTVL.

The J gene is TRBJ1-1, the V gene TRBV29-1; D unclear. Germline V gene data show CDR1 as SQVTM and CDR2 as ANQGSEA. This CDR3 spans 10 amino acids. The ends were cut back, 4 bases at V and 3 bases at J, with 3 bases in the middle. Here the CDR3 DNA reads TGCAGCGTTGGCGACACTGAAGCTTTCTTT. It yields the protein CSVGDTEAFF.

The rearrangement links TRBV5-4 to TRBJ1-3, with D unresolved. Trimming removed 0 bases at V and 1 base at J, with 11 bases between. Per the germline V gene, CDR1 is SGHNT and CDR2 is YYREEE (reference sequence). The CDR3 totals 16 residues. CDR3 sequence: CASSLGGSGSGNTIYF. In nucleotides, the CDR3 is TGTGCCAGCAGCTTGGGTGGCAGCGGATCTGGAAACACCATATATTTT.

V gene TRBV24-1 combines with J gene TRBJ2-1; 11 bases match TRBD2. With V trimmed by 3 bases and J by 3 bases, 9 bases remained unmatched. Germline V gene sequence: CDR1 KGHDR, CDR2 SFDVKD. This CDR3 has 18 residues. CDR3 sequence: CATSDAVGLAGSYNEQFF. The CDR3, as DNA: TGTGCCACCAGTGATGCTGTAGGACTAGCGGGTAGCTACAATGAGCAGTTCTTC.

This clone was seen a single time. The rearrangement links TRBV30 to TRBJ2-2; TRBD1 matches 10 bases. V was clipped by 5 bases and J by 8 bases; unmatched bases: 17. CDR3 length equals 17 residues. Germline CDR1 and CDR2: GTSNPN and SVGIG (reference sequence). The CDR3 protein is CAWARDRGFPGSGELFF. The CDR3 bases are TGTGCCTGGGCCCGGGACAGGGGTTTTCCGGGTTCGGGGGAGCTGTTTTTT.

The V and J genes are TRBV11-2 and TRBJ2-7, with 7 bases matching TRBD2. Germline V gene data show CDR1 as SGHAT and CDR2 as FQNNGV. The CDR3 is 13 residues long. The V and J ends lost 2 bases and 7 bases, in that order; junction bases with no gene match: 5. The CDR3 nucleotides are TGTGCCAGCAGCTTATCGGGAGGTAGAGAGCAGTACTTC. Residues: CASSLSGGREQYF.

The V gene is TRBV27, the J gene TRBJ1-5; D gene ambiguous. CDR3 size: 16 residues. Germline V lookup: CDR1 MNHEY, CDR2 SMNVEV (reference sequence). The ends were cut back, 8 bases at V and 0 bases at J, with 17 bases in the middle. As DNA, the CDR3 is TGTGCCAGCGCCCGCGACTTTCGGGGTAGCAATCAGCCCCAGCATTTT. Translated: CASARDFRGSNQPQHF.

The chain combines TRBV21-1 with TRBJ2-3; the table assigns TRBD1, which was not confirmed against the DNA. TRBV21-1 represents a pseudogene. The CDR3 spans 14 residues. The CDR3 here is CAFSGTGVADTQYF. CDR3 DNA: TGTGCCTTTTCCGGGACAGGGGTCGCAGATACGCAGTATTTT.

The chain uses TRBV14 and TRBJ2-1, with TRBD2 matching 11 bases. V shed 3 bases, J shed 7 bases, and the junction held 11 bases outside the gene matches. Germline V gene sequence: CDR1 SGHDN, CDR2 FVKESK. CDR3 size: 17 residues. CDR3 bases: TGTGCCAGCAGCCAGGAAGGGCTAGCGGGAGGAAAAAATGAGCAGTTCTTC. Protein product: CASSQEGLAGGKNEQFF.

This chain connects TRBV30 to TRBJ2-7; 13 nucleotides agree with TRBD2. The trim removed 3 bases at V and 2 bases at J, leaving 13 bases unmatched. The CDR3 runs 18 residues. The V gene's germline CDR1 is GTSNPN and CDR2 SVGIG (reference sequence). This CDR3 reads CAWRRTSGRGTGTYEQYF. The CDR3 nucleotides are TGTGCCTGGAGAAGGACTAGCGGGAGAGGCACGGGGACCTACGAGCAGTACTTC.

This rearrangement joins TRBV29-1 to TRBJ2-4; maybe TRBD2 (6 bases). Germline V lookup: CDR1 SQVTM, CDR2 ANQGSEA. The CDR3 totals 14 residues. Trimming shortened V by 6 bases and J by 1 base, and 13 bases separated the two germline ends. The CDR3 nucleotides read TGCAGCGTGGGGCAGAGCGGGGCCAAAAACATTCAGTACTTC. The encoded protein is CSVGQSGAKNIQYF. Full variable domain (rest looked up from reference TRBV29-1 and TRBJ2-4): SAVISQKPSRDICQRGTSLTIQCQVDSQVTMMFWYRQQPGQSLTLIATANQGSEATYESGFVIDKFPISRPNLTFSTLTVSNMSPEDSSIYLCSVGQSGAKNIQYFGAGTRLSVL.

This chain uses TRBV11-2 with TRBJ2-7; tentatively, D is TRBD1 (5 bases). Per the germline V gene, CDR1 is SGHAT and CDR2 is FQNNGV. V lost 5 bases and J lost 0, with 11 bases in between. CDR3 length: 14 amino acids. CDR3 loop: CASSPSGHSYEQYF. DNA for the CDR3: TGTGCCAGCAGCCCCTCAGGGCACTCCTACGAGCAGTACTTC.

This clone is a singleton in its sample. The CDR3 loop reads CSVESTGRATGNTEAFF. The CDR3 region has the DNA TGCAGCGTTGAATCAACAGGACGAGCCACAGGGAACACTGAAGCTTTCTTT. The V call is TRBV29-1, the J call TRBJ1-1; TRBD1 is a possible D gene (5 bases). The length of the CDR3 is 17 residues. V lost 2 bases, J lost 1 base, and 20 bases lay in between. Germline-derived CDR1 and CDR2 are SQVTM and ANQGSEA. Complete variable domain (other parts from reference TRBV29-1 and TRBJ1-1): SAVISQKPSRDICQRGTSLTIQCQVDSQVTMMFWYRQQPGQSLTLIATANQGSEATYESGFVIDKFPISRPNLTFSTLTVSNMSPEDSSIYLCSVESTGRATGNTEAFFGQGTRLTVV.

The chain carries TRBV3-1 (or the pseudogene TRBV3-2) and TRBJ1-5; D is perhaps TRBD1 (5 bases). V was trimmed by 0 bases and J by 1 base, leaving 7 bases between them. Germline V gene data show CDR1 as LGHDT and CDR2 as YNNKEL (reference sequence). This CDR3 has 15 residues. The CDR3 here is CASSQEGGSNQPQHF. CDR3 nucleotides: TGTGCCAGCAGCCAAGAGGGGGGGAGCAATCAGCCCCAGCATTTT.

V gene TRBV7-9 combines with J gene TRBJ2-6, with 8 bases aligning to TRBD1. The CDR3 is made up of 16 amino acids. The V segment lost 4 bases and the J segment 3 bases; nucleotides outside the gene matches: 5. CDR1 is SEHNR, CDR2 FQNEAQ, per germline (reference sequence). The CDR3 region has the DNA TGTGCCAGCAGCTCCACAGGGGGAGGTGGGGCCAACGTCCTGACTTTC. Translation gives CASSSTGGGGANVLTF.

V is TRBV5-8 and J is TRBJ2-7; TRBD2 might be the D (5 bases). The CDR3 has 16 amino acids. V gave up 2 bases and J gave up 8 bases, with 23 bases separating them. Germline CDR1 reads SGHTS; CDR2 reads YDEGEE. DNA for the CDR3: TGTGCCAGCAGCTTAGCCGTCGGCGGAGGCCGGGCGAAGCAGTACTTC. Translation gives CASSLAVGGGRAKQYF. Together with reference TRBV5-8 and TRBJ2-7, the CDR3 gives the full variable domain: EAGVTQSPTHLIKTRGQQATLRCSPISGHTSVYWYQQALGLGLQFLLWYDEGEERNRGNFPPRFSGRQFPNYSSELNVNALELEDSALYLCASSLAVGGGRAKQYFGPGTRLTVT.

The rearrangement joins TRBV28 to TRBJ1-1, with D tentatively TRBD1 (6 bases). Per germline, CDR1 MDHEN and CDR2 SYDVKM. The CDR3 extends over 13 amino acids. V was clipped by 5 bases and J by 3 bases, with 10 bases between them. In DNA, the CDR3 is TGTGCCAGCAGTCCACAGGGTGACACTGAAGCTTTCTTT. It is translated as CASSPQGDTEAFF.

V is TRBV4-1 and J is TRBJ1-5; D may be TRBD1 (5 bases). The germline V gene encodes CDR1 MGHRA and CDR2 YSYEKL. The CDR3 runs to 15 residues. The germline V and J ends were trimmed by 4 bases and 5 bases, with 15 bases remaining between them. CDR3 residues: CASSPAGQSHQPQHF. CDR3 coding DNA: TGCGCCAGCAGCCCCGCGGGGCAGAGTCATCAGCCCCAGCATTTT.

This rearrangement joins TRBV30 to TRBJ1-5; D remains ambiguous. The V end was cut by 2 bases, the J end by 1 base, with 9 bases between. CDR3 length: 14 amino acids. Germline V gene data show CDR1 as GTSNPN and CDR2 as SVGIG (reference sequence). The CDR3 DNA is TGTGCCTGGAGTACCCCGCGGAGCAATCAGCCCCAGCATTTT. Translated, it gives CAWSTPRSNQPQHF.

The chain employs TRBV12-3 or TRBV12-4 and TRBJ2-1, with unresolved D. This CDR3 has 12 amino acids. With 5 bases removed from V and 10 bases from J, the gap between germline ends came to 12 bases. The CDR3 sequence: CASSRGEAEQFF. CDR3 sequence (DNA): TGTGCCAGCAGTCGAGGTGAGGCGGAGCAGTTCTTC.

DNA of the CDR3: TGTGCCATCAGTGAGTCCCTAGGTCCCTCTAATGAAAAACTGTTTTTT. This encodes CAISESLGPSNEKLFF. V gene TRBV10-3 combines with J gene TRBJ1-4; D is unclear. Trimming shortened V by 0 bases and J by 3 bases, and 11 bases separated the two germline ends. Germline V gene data show CDR1 as ENHRY and CDR2 as SYGVKD. The CDR3 length is 16 residues.